This is a list of T cell receptor beta chains from one sample in a study of blood T cells in healthy people across ages. MiXCR was run by TCRdb on the 5' RACE reads, yielding one entry per CDR3 protein. The data show 1.6 million or so distinct CDR3 sequences, about 35% seen once. Sequencing input: blood. These receptors came from a woman in her twenties or thirties in good health. The CDR3 runs from the conserved cysteine through the conserved F or W. The D gene is left open where the match is weak. Clone size, where shown, is once, few, many, or a class for clones that have expanded.

15,TRBD1,TRBJ1-2,TRBV7-8,few,TGTGCCAGCAGCCAGGACAGGGGGAGCTCCTATGGCTACACCTTC,CASSQDRGSSYGYTF
14,TRBD1,TRBJ2-7,TRBV2,once,TGTGCCAGCAGTAGACGGACAGGGAGATACGAGCAGTACTTC,CASSRRTGRYEQYF
13,TRBD2,TRBJ2-7,TRBV10-3,many,TGTGCCATCAGTGGGAGTGACGGGAGGGGGCAGTACTTC,CAISGSDGRGQYF
14,.,TRBJ1-1,TRBV9,.,TGTGCCAGCAGCGGACGACAGACGAACACTGAAGCTTTCTTT,CASSGRQTNTEAFF
14,.,TRBJ1-1,TRBV6-6,.,TGTGCCAGCAGTTACTCGATGGGGAGCACTGAAGCTTTCTTT,CASSYSMGSTEAFF
13,.,TRBJ2-3,TRBV2,once,TGTGCCAGCAGCCCCGGTTGGTCAGATACGCAGTATTTT,CASSPGWSDTQYF
15,.,TRBJ1-1,TRBV6-5,.,TGTGCCAGCAGTTCCCGGCCTTTCGAAGGGACTGAAGCTTTCTTT,CASSSRPFEGTEAFF
17,TRBD2,TRBJ2-2,TRBV5-1,.,TGCGCCAGCAGCTCTCCACGGGGGGGCTTCAACACCGGGGAGCGGTTTTTT,CASSSPRGGFNTGERFF
12,.,TRBJ2-7,TRBV6-1,few,TGTACCAGCAGTGCCGGAGCCTACGAGCAGTACTTC,CTSSAGAYEQYF
14,.,TRBJ2-1,TRBV5-1,.,TGCGCCAGCAGCTTGGGACAGCTACGCTCTCAGCAGTTCTTC,CASSLGQLRSQQFF
14,.,TRBJ1-2,TRBV5-5,.,TGTGCCAGCAGCTTGCGACGGACGTCGGAGGGCTACACCTTC,CASSLRRTSEGYTF
14,TRBD1,TRBJ2-7,TRBV6-6,few,TGTGCCAGCTCCAAAACGGCAGGGGGCAACGAGCAGTACTTC,CASSKTAGGNEQYF
14,.,TRBJ2-7,TRBV4-2,.,TGTGCCAGCAGCCAAGGATACGGGGGCTGGGGGCAGTACTTC,CASSQGYGGWGQYF
17,TRBD2,TRBJ2-5,TRBV3-1,.,TGTGCCAGCAGCCACCTACCTAGGGCTAGCGGGAGAGAGACCCAGTACTTC,CASSHLPRASGRETQYF
14,.,TRBJ1-6,TRBV10-3,few,TGTGCCATCAGGCCCCCCGGCGGCAATTCACCCCTCCACTTT,CAIRPPGGNSPLHF
15,.,TRBJ1-1,TRBV27,.,TGTGCCAGCAGTGAACACAGGGCCCTGAACACTGAAGCTTTCTTT,CASSEHRALNTEAFF
16,.,TRBJ2-5,TRBV11-2,.,TGTGCCAGCAGCTTAGCCCTAGGAACGTACCAAGAGACCCAGTACTTC,CASSLALGTYQETQYF
12,.,TRBJ1-6,TRBV27,once,TGTGCCAGCAGCCAACCGGGGTCACCCCTCCACTTT,CASSQPGSPLHF
13,.,TRBJ2-7,TRBV28,.,TGTGCCAGCATTCCGGGACCCACCTACGAGCAGTACTTC,CASIPGPTYEQYF
16,TRBD2,TRBJ2-7,TRBV28,.,TGTGCCAGCAGTCCTACTTGCGGGGGAGCCTCCTACGAGCAGTACTTC,CASSPTCGGASYEQYF
18,.,TRBJ2-1,TRBV20-1,.,TGCGGTGCTAGAGACCCGGGCCGGCCCCAGGGGTGGAGTTGGGAGCAGTTCTTC,CGARDPGRPQGWSWEQFF
15,.,TRBJ2-5,TRBV7-2,.,TGTGCCAGCAGCTTTTTCGGGAGCCATGCGGAGACCCAGTACTTC,CASSFFGSHAETQYF
17,TRBD2,TRBJ2-7,TRBV20-1,.,TGCAGTGCTAGAGATTCAATAGCGGGGACAATTAACAATGAGCAGTACTTC,CSARDSIAGTINNEQYF
16,.,TRBJ2-1,TRBV7-2,few,TGTGCCAGCAGCTTGGCTTGGATGGACCTACAGAATGAGCAGTTCTTC,CASSLAWMDLQNEQFF
14,.,TRBJ1-2,TRBV25-1,many,TGTGCCAGCAGTGAATATGGGAGGGATAGGGGCTACACCTTC,CASSEYGRDRGYTF
14,TRBD1,TRBJ1-5,TRBV20-1,few,TGCAGTGCTAGAGAAGACAGGGCCAATCAGCCCCAGCATTTT,CSAREDRANQPQHF
13,.,TRBJ1-1,TRBV6-5,.,TGTGCCAGCAGTTGGGGGGCGCGTACTGAAGCTTTCTTT,CASSWGARTEAFF
15,.,TRBJ2-3,TRBV5-6,.,TGTGCCAGCAGCTTTGAGGGGGGCGACACAGATACGCAGTATTTT,CASSFEGGDTDTQYF
13,.,TRBJ2-5,TRBV20-1,.,TGCAGGGCTCTCCCAGGGTATAGTGAGACCCAGTACTTC,CRALPGYSETQYF
13,.,TRBJ2-3,TRBV2,.,TGTGCCAGCAAAGGCTCCTACACAGGTACGCAGTATTTT,CASKGSYTGTQYF
14,.,TRBJ2-3,TRBV7-9,.,TGTGCCAGCAGCCCCTCCAGGGGCACAGATACGCAGTATTTT,CASSPSRGTDTQYF
13,.,TRBJ2-7,TRBV20-1,.,TGCAGTGCTAGTCTCCCCGGCCCCTACGAGCAGTACTTC,CSASLPGPYEQYF
18,TRBD2,TRBJ2-1,TRBV6-1,.,TGTGCCGGCAGTGAAGCACGGGCGGGAGGGACCTCCTACAATGAGCAGTTCTTC,CAGSEARAGGTSYNEQFF
15,.,TRBJ2-7,TRBV5-1,.,TGCGCCAGCAGCTTGGTGGTAGGGGGGACCTACGAGCAGTACTTC,CASSLVVGGTYEQYF
17,TRBD2,TRBJ2-1,TRBV28,.,TGTGCCAGCAGAACAAAAACGGCCGGGACTAGCTGCCATGAGCAGTTCTTC,CASRTKTAGTSCHEQFF
14,.,TRBJ1-5,TRBV20-1,.,TGCAGTGCTTCCACTAGCGGGGCCACAGATACGCAGCATTTT,CSASTSGATDTQHF
13,.,TRBJ1-4,TRBV30,.,TGTGCCTGGAGTCGGGATCCAGGGGAAAAACTGTTTTTT,CAWSRDPGEKLFF
15,TRBD2,TRBJ2-7,TRBV5-1,.,TGCGCCAGCAGCTTGGGCAGCGGGAGGGCGAACGAGCAGTACTTC,CASSLGSGRANEQYF
16,TRBD2,TRBJ2-3,TRBV7-9,few,TGTGCCAGCAGACGACTAGCGGGAGTCCTCACAGATACGCAGTATTTT,CASRRLAGVLTDTQYF
16,TRBD2,TRBJ2-3,TRBV20-1,.,TGCGGTGCTAGGGGTGTCCTAGCGGGAGCCACAGATACGCAGTATTTT,CGARGVLAGATDTQYF
14,.,TRBJ2-7,TRBV7-8,few,TGTGCCAGCAGCTCGACCGAGGCCACCTACGAGCAGTACTTC,CASSSTEATYEQYF
14,.,TRBJ1-2,TRBV10-3,many,TGTGCCATCAGTGATGGGTCAGTCTACTATGGCTACACCTTC,CAISDGSVYYGYTF
13,.,TRBJ1-1,TRBV5-1,few,TGCGCCAGCAGACCTTCCTTAAACACTGAAGCTTTCTTT,CASRPSLNTEAFF
14,TRBD1,TRBJ2-7,TRBV27,many,TGTGCCAGCAGTCCAGGGACAGCCAACTACGAGCAGTACTTC,CASSPGTANYEQYF
15,TRBD2,TRBJ2-1,TRBV28,.,TGTGCCAGCAGTTTGGCGGGGGTCCCCTCGGATGAGCAGTTCTTC,CASSLAGVPSDEQFF
15,TRBD2,TRBJ2-3,TRBV20-1,.,TGCAGTGCGCTGAGACTAGCGGGCTTCACAGATACGCAGTATTTT,CSALRLAGFTDTQYF
15,TRBD2,TRBJ2-7,TRBV5-1,.,TGCGCCAGCAGTGGCGGGGGACTAGCGGAATACGAGCAGTACTTC,CASSGGGLAEYEQYF
13,TRBD1,TRBJ1-1,TRBV20-1,.,TGCAGTGCTACTAGGACAGGGGTCACTGAAGCTTTCTTT,CSATRTGVTEAFF